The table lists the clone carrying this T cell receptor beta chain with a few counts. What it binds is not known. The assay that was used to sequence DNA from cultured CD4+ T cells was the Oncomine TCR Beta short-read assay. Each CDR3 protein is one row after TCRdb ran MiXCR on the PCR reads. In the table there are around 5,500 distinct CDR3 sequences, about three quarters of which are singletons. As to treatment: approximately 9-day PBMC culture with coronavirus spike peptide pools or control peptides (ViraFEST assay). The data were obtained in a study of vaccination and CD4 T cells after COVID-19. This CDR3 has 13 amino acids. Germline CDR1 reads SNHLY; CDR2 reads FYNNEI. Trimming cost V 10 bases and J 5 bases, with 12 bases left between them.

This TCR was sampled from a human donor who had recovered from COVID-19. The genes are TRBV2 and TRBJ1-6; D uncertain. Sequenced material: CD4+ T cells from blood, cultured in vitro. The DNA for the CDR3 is TGTGCCACCCAAGAGTCCCATAATTCACCCCTCCACTTT. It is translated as CATQESHNSPLHF.